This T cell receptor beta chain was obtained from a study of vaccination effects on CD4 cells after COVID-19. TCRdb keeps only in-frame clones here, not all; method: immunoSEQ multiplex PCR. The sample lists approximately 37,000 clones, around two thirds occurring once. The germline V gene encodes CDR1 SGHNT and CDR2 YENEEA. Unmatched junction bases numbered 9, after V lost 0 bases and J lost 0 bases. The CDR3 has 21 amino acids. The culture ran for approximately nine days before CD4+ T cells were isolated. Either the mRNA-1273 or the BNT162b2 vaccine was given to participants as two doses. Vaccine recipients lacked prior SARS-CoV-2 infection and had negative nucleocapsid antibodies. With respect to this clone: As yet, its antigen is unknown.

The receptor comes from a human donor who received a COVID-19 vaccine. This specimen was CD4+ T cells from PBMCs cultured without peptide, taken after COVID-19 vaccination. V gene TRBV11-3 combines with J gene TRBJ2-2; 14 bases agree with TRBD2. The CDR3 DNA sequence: TGTGCCAGCAGCTTAGAAGGACTAGCGGGAGGATACCACGCGAACACCGGGGAGCTGTTTTTT. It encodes CASSLEGLAGGYHANTGELFF.